This T cell receptor (beta chain) was retrieved from a study of blood T cells in healthy people across ages. General study findings and limits: Observed TCR beta diversity per million T cells went down as age went up. This fall followed a roughly linear course with age. Because donor CMV status was unknown, expanded clonotype changes were possibly confounded. Relative to aged donors, long-lived donors carried more naive CD4+ cells and displayed higher diversity.

This CDR3 contains 13 residues. Deletions cut 4 bases from V and 5 bases from J, with 14 bases between. Germline loops: CDR1 SQVTM, CDR2 ANQGSEA. This clonotype was observed a few times. As yet, its antigen is unknown. Then a second PCR, running roughly 7 to 11 cycles, was carried out with a sample-barcoded 5' primer and a J-beta primer mix. A template-switch adaptor that had 12 random nucleotides put a tag on each cDNA molecule. TCRdb re-derived calls from the 5' RACE reads in MiXCR, one entry per CDR3 protein. The data show 1.8 million or so distinct CDR3 sequences, around 40% seen once. The chain employs TRBV29-1 and TRBJ1-1; D not certain. Sequenced input: blood. The sequence was obtained from a human donor in good health. This CDR3 is CSVVEQIETEAFF. CDR3 in DNA: TGCAGCGTTGTGGAACAAATAGAAACTGAAGCTTTCTTT.